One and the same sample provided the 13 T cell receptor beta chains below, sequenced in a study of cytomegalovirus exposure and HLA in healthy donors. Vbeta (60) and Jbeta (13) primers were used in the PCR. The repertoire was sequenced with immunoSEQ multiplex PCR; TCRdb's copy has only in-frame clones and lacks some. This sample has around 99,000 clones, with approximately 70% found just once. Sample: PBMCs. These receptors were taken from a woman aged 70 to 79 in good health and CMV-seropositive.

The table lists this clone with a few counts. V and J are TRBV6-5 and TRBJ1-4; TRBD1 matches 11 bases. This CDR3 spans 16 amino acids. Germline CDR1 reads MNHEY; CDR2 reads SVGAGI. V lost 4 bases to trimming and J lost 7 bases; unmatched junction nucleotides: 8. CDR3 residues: CASSSPGQGAFEKLFF. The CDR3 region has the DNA TGTGCCAGCAGTTCCCCCGGACAGGGGGCGTTTGAAAAACTGTTTTTT.

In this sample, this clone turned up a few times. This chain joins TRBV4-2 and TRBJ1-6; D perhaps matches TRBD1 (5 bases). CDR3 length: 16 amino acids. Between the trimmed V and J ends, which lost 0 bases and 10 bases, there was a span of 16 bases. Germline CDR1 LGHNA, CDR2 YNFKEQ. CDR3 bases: TGTGCCAGCAGCCAAGAATCAGGGATAGGCGGATCACCCCTCCACTTT. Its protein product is CASSQESGIGGSPLHF.

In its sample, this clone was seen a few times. This CDR3 reads CAITTGGGGTDTQYF. CDR3 DNA: TGTGCCATCACCACTGGCGGGGGAGGAACAGATACGCAGTATTTT. The rearrangement joins TRBV10-3 to TRBJ2-3; 7 bases are a match to TRBD2. The junction had 10 bases not matched to a gene; V was cut back by 7 bases and J by 3 bases. This CDR3 has 15 amino acids. Germline loops: CDR1 ENHRY, CDR2 SYGVKD.

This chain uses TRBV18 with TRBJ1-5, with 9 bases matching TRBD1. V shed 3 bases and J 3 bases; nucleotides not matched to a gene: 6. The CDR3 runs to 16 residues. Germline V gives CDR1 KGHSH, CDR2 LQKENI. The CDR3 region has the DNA TGTGCCAGCTCACCCGGACAGGGGACCCTCAATCAGCCCCAGCATTTT. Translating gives CASSPGQGTLNQPQHF.

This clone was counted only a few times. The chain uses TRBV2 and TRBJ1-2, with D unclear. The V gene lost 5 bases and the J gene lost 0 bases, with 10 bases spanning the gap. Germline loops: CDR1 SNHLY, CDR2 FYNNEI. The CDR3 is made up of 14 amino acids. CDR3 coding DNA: TGTGCCAGCAGTAGTCAGACAACTAACTATGGCTACACCTTC. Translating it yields CASSSQTTNYGYTF.

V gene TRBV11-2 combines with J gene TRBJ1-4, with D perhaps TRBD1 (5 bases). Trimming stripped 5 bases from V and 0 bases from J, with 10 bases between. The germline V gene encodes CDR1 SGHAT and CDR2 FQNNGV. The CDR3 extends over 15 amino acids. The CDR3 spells CASSKGDTTNEKLFF. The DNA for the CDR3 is TGTGCCAGCAGCAAAGGGGATACAACTAATGAAAAACTGTTTTTT.

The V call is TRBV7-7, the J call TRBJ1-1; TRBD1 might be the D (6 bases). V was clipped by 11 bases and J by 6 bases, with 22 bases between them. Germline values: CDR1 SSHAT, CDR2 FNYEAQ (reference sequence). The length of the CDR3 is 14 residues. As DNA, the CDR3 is TGTGCCGAGGGGGGGGTAAGGAAAATTGCTGAAGCTTTCTTT. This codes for CAEGGVRKIAEAFF.

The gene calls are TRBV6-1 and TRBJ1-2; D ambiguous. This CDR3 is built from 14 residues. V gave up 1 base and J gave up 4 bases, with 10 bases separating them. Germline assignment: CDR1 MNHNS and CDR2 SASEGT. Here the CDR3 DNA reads TGTGCCAGCAGTGAAGGGCACGCTGGCTATGGCTACACCTTC. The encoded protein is CASSEGHAGYGYTF.

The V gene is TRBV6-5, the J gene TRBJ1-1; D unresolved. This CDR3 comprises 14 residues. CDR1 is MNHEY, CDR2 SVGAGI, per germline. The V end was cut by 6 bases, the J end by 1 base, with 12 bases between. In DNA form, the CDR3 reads TGTGCCAGCAGGCCCTTGCTACCGAACACTGAAGCTTTCTTT. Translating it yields CASRPLLPNTEAFF.

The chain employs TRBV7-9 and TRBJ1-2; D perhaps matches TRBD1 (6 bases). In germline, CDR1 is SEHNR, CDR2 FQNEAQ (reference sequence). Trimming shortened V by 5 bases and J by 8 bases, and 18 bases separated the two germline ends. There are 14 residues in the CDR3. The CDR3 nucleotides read TGTGCCAGCAGCCTACCGCCACACAGGGCCGGCTACACCTTC. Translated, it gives CASSLPPHRAGYTF.

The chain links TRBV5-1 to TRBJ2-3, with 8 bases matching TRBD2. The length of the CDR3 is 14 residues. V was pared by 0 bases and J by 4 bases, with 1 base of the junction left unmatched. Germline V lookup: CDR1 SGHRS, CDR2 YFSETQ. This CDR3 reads CASSLELAADTQYF. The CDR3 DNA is TGCGCCAGCAGCTTGGAACTAGCGGCAGATACGCAGTATTTT.

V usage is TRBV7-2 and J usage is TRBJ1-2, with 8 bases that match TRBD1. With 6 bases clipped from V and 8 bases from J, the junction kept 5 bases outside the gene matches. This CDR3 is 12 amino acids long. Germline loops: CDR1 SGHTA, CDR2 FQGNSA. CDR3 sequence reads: CASRASGGGYTF. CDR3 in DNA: TGTGCCAGCAGAGCTTCAGGGGGCGGCTACACCTTC.

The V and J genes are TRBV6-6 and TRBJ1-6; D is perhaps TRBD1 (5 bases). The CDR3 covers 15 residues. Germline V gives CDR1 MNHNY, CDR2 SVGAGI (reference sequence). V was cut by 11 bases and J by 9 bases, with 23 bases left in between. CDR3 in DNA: TGTGCCGCAGGGTTAGGCAGTACTCTTGGTTCACCCCTCCACTTT. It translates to CAAGLGSTLGSPLHF.